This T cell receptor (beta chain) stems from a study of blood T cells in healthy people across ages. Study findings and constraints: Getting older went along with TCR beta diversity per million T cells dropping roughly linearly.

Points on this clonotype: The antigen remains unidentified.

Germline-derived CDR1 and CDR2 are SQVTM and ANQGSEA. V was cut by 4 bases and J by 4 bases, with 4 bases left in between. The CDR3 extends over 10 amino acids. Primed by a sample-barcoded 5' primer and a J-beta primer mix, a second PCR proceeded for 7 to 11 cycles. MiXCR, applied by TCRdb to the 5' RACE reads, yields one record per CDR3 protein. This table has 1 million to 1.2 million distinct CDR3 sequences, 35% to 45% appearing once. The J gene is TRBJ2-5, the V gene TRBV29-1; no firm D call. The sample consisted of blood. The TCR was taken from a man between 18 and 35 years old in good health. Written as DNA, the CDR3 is TGCAGCGTTGCAACAGAGACCCAGTACTTC. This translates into CSVATETQYF. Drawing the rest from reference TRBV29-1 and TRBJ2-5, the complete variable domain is SAVISQKPSRDICQRGTSLTIQCQVDSQVTMMFWYRQQPGQSLTLIATANQGSEATYESGFVIDKFPISRPNLTFSTLTVSNMSPEDSSIYLCSVATETQYFGPGTRLLVL.